These 10 T cell receptor beta chains share one sample of origin, sequenced in a study of response to subunit inactivated influenza vaccine (dated by TCRdb to between 2017 and 2018). The receptor library was made with RT-PCR. For sequencing, an Illumina HiSeq 2500 was employed. The raw public reads went through TCRdb reprocessing: fastp at Q25, MiXCR clone calling, in-frame beta chains kept. For every CDR3 protein sequence, its rows merge into one entry that carries the most common genes and DNA. This sample is represented by around 190,000 distinct CDR3 sequences; about 9% of them were singletons. The top ten clonotypes cover roughly a tenth of the sample. Sequences were derived from non-naive T cells sorted from PBMCs, sampled on the day of vaccination. In light of the paper, this sample's cell subset or site label describes: memory T cell fraction. The receptors shown here come from a man aged 50 or older who received an inactivated influenza vaccine. Donor details come from another sample of the same person, matched by shared clones.

This clonotype was seen more than once but under ten times. The CDR3 sequence: CASSPYTGGSYNEQFF. The DNA of the CDR3 is TGTGCCAGCAGCCCCTATACAGGGGGGTCCTACAATGAGCAGTTCTTC. V gene TRBV6-1 combines with J gene TRBJ2-1; TRBD1 matches at 8 bases. With 6 bases clipped from V and 1 base from J, the junction kept 8 bases outside the gene matches. There are 16 residues in the CDR3. CDR1 is MNHNS and CDR2 is SASEGT in the germline V gene.

Concerning this clonotype: At one end, the junction sequence differs from germline, possibly due to a read error. This rearrangement joins TRBV12-3 or TRBV12-4 to TRBJ2-6; D is unclear. This CDR3 comprises 15 residues. The CDR3 bases are TGTACCAGCAGTTTAGGACGCTCTGGGGCCAACGTCCTGACTTTC. This gives the protein CTSSLGRSGANVLTF.

V usage is TRBV5-1 and J usage is TRBJ1-3; the match to TRBD1 covers 8 bases. This CDR3 spans 16 amino acids. CDR1 and CDR2 from the germline V gene are SGHRS and YFSETQ. V trimming: 5 bases; J trimming: 4 bases; junction bases outside the gene matches: 11. The chain's CDR3 is CASSHGQGLEGNTIYF. Here the CDR3 DNA reads TGCGCCAGCAGTCACGGACAGGGCCTTGAAGGAAACACCATATATTTT.

The sample holds a few counts of this clonotype. This chain uses TRBV3-1 with TRBJ2-1, with TRBD2 matching over 7 bases. This CDR3 spans 12 amino acids. CDR1 is LGHDT and CDR2 is YNNKEL in the germline V gene (reference sequence). The V gene end was trimmed by 1 base and the J gene end by 15 bases; junction bases not matched to a gene: 6. The CDR3 DNA sequence: TGTGCCAGCAGCCAAGGGGAGGGCGTTCGGTTCTTC. Its protein is CASSQGEGVRFF.

This clonotype was seen repeatedly, ten times or more. The J gene is TRBJ2-2, the V gene TRBV4-3; D may be TRBD1 or TRBD2 (5 bases each). Per the germline V gene, CDR1 is LGHNA and CDR2 is YSLEER. The length of the CDR3 is 16 residues. Trimming took off 4 bases at V and 1 base at J, with 13 bases between the two ends. CDR3 residues: CASSPVGDLNTGELFF. CDR3 sequence (DNA): TGCGCCAGCAGCCCAGTAGGGGACCTGAACACCGGGGAGCTGTTTTTT.

The CDR3 DNA reads as TGTGCCAGCAGCCAAAAATGGCAGTCCTACGAGCAGTACTTC. Protein sequence: CASSQKWQSYEQYF. The gene calls are TRBV3-1 and TRBJ2-7; D is ambiguous. With 2 bases removed from V and 1 base from J, the gap between germline ends came to 9 bases. The CDR3 sequence is 14 residues long. Germline V gene data show CDR1 as LGHDT and CDR2 as YNNKEL (reference sequence).

This chain uses TRBV27 with TRBJ2-7, with TRBD2 matching over 7 bases. The CDR3 is made up of 12 amino acids. Per the germline V gene, CDR1 is MNHEY and CDR2 is SMNVEV (reference sequence). Trimming removed 6 bases from V and 9 bases from J; junction bases left unmatched: 8. CDR3 sequence reads: CASSQGGVGQYF. CDR3 DNA: TGTGCCAGCAGCCAGGGAGGGGTGGGGCAGTACTTC.

There are a few counts of this clonotype. The chain links TRBV7-9 to TRBJ2-4, with 8 bases identical to TRBD2. The germline V gene has CDR1 SEHNR and CDR2 FQNEAQ (reference sequence). The CDR3 contains 14 residues. V lost 2 bases and J lost 6; bases outside the gene matches: 3. The CDR3 DNA reads as TGTGCCAGCAGCTTAAGTAGCGGGGTAAACATTCAGTACTTC. This sequence encodes CASSLSSGVNIQYF.

The gene calls are TRBV18 and TRBJ2-7; perhaps TRBD2 as D (6 bases). V lost 1 base and J 6 bases, leaving 10 bases between the germline ends. CDR3 length: 13 residues. Germline CDR1 KGHSH, CDR2 LQKENI. DNA of the CDR3: TGTGCCAGCTCACCACGGGGGGTCTCCGAGCAGTACTTC. Translating gives CASSPRGVSEQYF.

On this clonotype itself: A much larger clone differs by one base, so this may be a read error. V and J are TRBV7-2 and TRBJ2-5, with 9 bases lining up with TRBD1. The germline gives CDR1 SGHTA, CDR2 FQGNSA. The CDR3 consists of 16 residues. The V gene end was trimmed by 5 bases and the J gene end by 2 bases; junction bases not matched to a gene: 9. CDR3 amino acids: CASSIETGGRQETQYF. The CDR3 bases are TGTGCCAGCAGCATAGAAACAGGGGGCCGGCAAGAGACCCAGTACTTC.